The 5 T cell receptor beta chains listed next were all sequenced from one sample in a study of T cells expressing NK-cell markers. TCRdb re-called the 5' RACE reads; every CDR3 protein appears as one record, without DNA. The repertoire table contains hundreds of thousands of distinct CDR3 sequences. Sequenced sample: blood T cells: a sorted CD56 or NKG2C T cell subset, CD4+ or CD8+ T cells, or bulk PBMC T cells (not recorded which). Receptors were obtained from a man between 18 and 69 years old in good health.

Here the CDR3 reads CADSGPYNEQFF. The rearrangement uses TRBV27 and TRBJ2-1; there is no DNA to check the TCRdb D call of TRBD1. Germline CDR1 and CDR2: MNHEY and SMNVEV (reference sequence). This CDR3 comprises 12 residues.

The CDR3 here is CSAKQGPNQPQHF. This chain connects TRBV20-1 to TRBJ1-5; checking the TCRdb D call of TRBD1 is not possible without DNA. From germline, CDR1 is DFQATT and CDR2 SNEGSKA (reference sequence). CDR3 length: 13 amino acids.

The chain has TRBV20-1 and TRBJ2-7. The germline CDR1 and CDR2 sequences are DFQATT and SNEGSKA (reference sequence). This CDR3 is built from 14 residues. CDR3 region: CSALRPQRGYEQYF.

The V and J genes are TRBV2 and TRBJ2-1; the TCRdb D gene call, TRBD1, has no DNA to confirm it. The CDR3 sequence is 14 residues long. CDR1 is SNHLY, CDR2 FYNNEI, per germline. CDR3: CASRGQGSNNEQFF. Based on the CDR3 plus reference TRBV2 and TRBJ2-1, the full variable domain is EPEVTQTPSHQVTQMGQEVILRCVPISNHLYFYWYRQILGQKVEFLVSFYNNEISEKSEIFDDQFSVERPDGSNFTLKIRSTKLEDSAMYFCASRGQGSNNEQFFGPGTRLTVL.

This rearrangement joins TRBV20-1 to TRBJ2-3; TCRdb indicates TRBD2, and absent DNA this call remains unverified. CDR1 is DFQATT and CDR2 is SNEGSKA in the germline V gene (reference sequence). The CDR3 extends over 20 amino acids. The CDR3 sequence is CSARDPAADAFGLRADTQYF.